The 21 T cell receptor beta chains below were found in one sample sequenced in a study of OX40 agonist ivuxolimab in advanced cancers. Library preparation employed the immunoSEQ multiplex PCR assay. What TCRdb holds here is the immuneACCESS table cut down to in-frame rearrangements. Part of the clones is not present; checked against another copy, under half of the missing clones reflect an unresolved V gene, and the others are unexplained. The sample table shows around 62,000 clones, and roughly 87% are seen once. 0.3% to 0.45% of the sample is held by the ten biggest clonotypes. The sequenced sample was CD4+ or CD8+ T cells sorted from blood, obtained in a trial of the OX40 agonist ivuxolimab. The receptors come from an adult with an advanced solid tumor such as melanoma, head and neck, liver or kidney cancer.

V gene TRBV5-4 combines with J gene TRBJ1-3, with a possible D match to TRBD1 (5 bases). V was cut by 4 bases and J by 2 bases, with 10 bases left in between. The CDR3 has 14 amino acids. Germline CDR1 is SGHNT and CDR2 is YYREEE (reference sequence). In DNA, the CDR3 is TGTGCCAGCAGCCGGGACGTAGCTGGAAACACCATATATTTT. It is translated as CASSRDVAGNTIYF.

This clone has just one count. The chain is built from TRBV9 and TRBJ2-2; perhaps TRBD1 as D (6 bases). The CDR3 runs 14 residues. Germline assignment: CDR1 SGDLS and CDR2 YYNGEE. V was clipped by 6 bases and J by 0 bases, with 9 bases between them. The DNA for the CDR3 is TGTGCCAGCAAGCCAGGGGCGAACACCGGGGAGCTGTTTTTT. Amino acids: CASKPGANTGELFF.

The CDR3 loop is CSVGDSSSSSYTF. CDR3 DNA sequence: TGCAGCGTTGGGGACAGTTCTTCAAGTAGCTACACCTTC. This chain uses TRBV29-1 with TRBJ1-2; 7 nucleotides match TRBD1. Trimming took 4 bases from V and 9 from J; bases not matched to a gene: 11. Looked up from germline, CDR1 is SQVTM and CDR2 is ANQGSEA. This CDR3 spans 13 amino acids.

This clone was seen just once. The CDR3 DNA reads TGTGCCAGCAGCTTGGGGGTCACGAACACTGAAGCTTTCTTT. Its translation: CASSLGVTNTEAFF. V usage is TRBV7-2 and J usage is TRBJ1-1, with D maybe TRBD1 (5 bases). The CDR3 spans 14 residues. Deletions cut 3 bases from V and 1 base from J, with 9 bases between. Germline-derived CDR1 and CDR2 are SGHTA and FQGNSA.

This chain connects TRBV5-1 to TRBJ2-3; 7 nucleotides agree with TRBD2. CDR3 length: 14 residues. CDR1 and CDR2 (germline): SGHRS, YFSETQ. The V segment lost 4 bases and the J segment 8 bases; nucleotides outside the gene matches: 10. CDR3 sequence: CASSKGLDRGTQYF. The DNA for the CDR3 is TGCGCCAGCAGCAAAGGACTAGATCGGGGTACGCAGTATTTT.

The V call is TRBV28, the J call TRBJ2-3, with 9 bases lining up with TRBD2. The CDR3 runs 14 residues. V trimming: 6 bases; J trimming: 5 bases; junction bases outside the gene matches: 6. Germline V gene sequence: CDR1 MDHEN, CDR2 SYDVKM. CDR3 in DNA: TGTGCCAGCAGGATAGCGGGGGCGGTAGATACGCAGTATTTT. Translating it yields CASRIAGAVDTQYF.

The gene calls are TRBV7-8 and TRBJ2-4; D gene unclear. Trimming took off 6 bases at V and 1 base at J, with 28 bases between the two ends. The CDR3 spans 20 residues. The germline V gene has CDR1 SGHVS and CDR2 FQNEAQ. The chain's CDR3 is CASRPKIVGLRSGAKNIQYF. The CDR3 DNA reads as TGTGCCAGCAGACCTAAAATAGTCGGGTTGAGGTCTGGGGCCAAAAACATTCAGTACTTC.

The J gene is TRBJ2-3, the V gene TRBV5-1; 8 bases align to TRBD2. Germline CDR1 and CDR2: SGHRS and YFSETQ. The CDR3 sequence is 15 residues long. V lost 2 bases, J lost 1 base, and 3 bases stayed unmatched. The CDR3 DNA is TGCGCCAGCAGCTTAAGAGCGGGGGGCACAGATACGCAGTATTTT. This gives the protein CASSLRAGGTDTQYF.

This chain joins TRBV15 and TRBJ2-1; maybe TRBD2 (5 bases). The CDR3 extends over 15 amino acids. V dropped 5 bases and J dropped 6 bases, with 17 bases sitting between them. Germline V CDR1 and CDR2: LNHNV, YYDKDF (reference sequence). The CDR3 here is CATSGDGLRGNEQFF. The DNA of the CDR3 is TGTGCCACCAGCGGTGATGGGCTCCGGGGCAATGAGCAGTTCTTC.

The chain is built from TRBV7-7 and TRBJ2-5; TRBD2 is a possible D gene (5 bases). The better agreement between TRBJ2-7 and the DNA end casts doubt on the J call. CDR1 and CDR2 (germline): SSHAT, FNYEAQ (reference sequence). This CDR3 spans 15 amino acids. The CDR3 protein is CASSPDGLSSYEQYF. The CDR3 DNA sequence: TGTGCCAGCAGCCCAGACGGACTTAGCTCCTACGAGCAGTACTTC.

The chain links TRBV2 to TRBJ1-6; 10 bases match TRBD1. This CDR3 is 18 amino acids long. Germline loops: CDR1 SNHLY, CDR2 FYNNEI. V lost 6 bases and J lost 14; bases outside the gene matches: 22. The CDR3 DNA reads TGTGCCAGCAGGGGGACAGGGGATACTCCTTCGGTTTCGAGATCCCTCCACTTT. Its translation is CASRGTGDTPSVSRSLHF.

The chain links TRBV2 to TRBJ1-3; no clear D gene. The V end lost 3 bases, the J end lost 2 bases, and 14 bases lay between the germline ends. In germline, CDR1 is SNHLY, CDR2 FYNNEI. This CDR3 is built from 16 residues. CDR3 in DNA: TGTGCCAGCAGTGACCGGCGGAGAGATGCTGGAAACACCATATATTTT. Translation gives CASSDRRRDAGNTIYF.

The gene calls are TRBV2 and TRBJ1-1; D perhaps matches TRBD1 (5 bases). The length of the CDR3 is 15 residues. Trimming took off 7 bases at V and 0 bases at J, with 15 bases between the two ends. Germline CDR1 and CDR2: SNHLY and FYNNEI. CDR3: CASTTGPYLNTEAFF. CDR3 DNA sequence: TGTGCCAGCACCACAGGACCGTATTTGAACACTGAAGCTTTCTTT. Variable domain in full (rest from reference TRBV2 and TRBJ1-1): EPEVTQTPSHQVTQMGQEVILRCVPISNHLYFYWYRQILGQKVEFLVSFYNNEISEKSEIFDDQFSVERPDGSNFTLKIRSTKLEDSAMYFCASTTGPYLNTEAFFGQGTRLTVV.

The chain carries TRBV6-5 and TRBJ2-3, with 8 bases that match TRBD1. The germline gives CDR1 MNHEY, CDR2 SVGAGI. The CDR3 covers 15 residues. Losses at the gene ends were 6 bases for V and 2 bases for J; bases not matched to a gene: 7. This CDR3 is CASRRQGFLTDTQYF. For the CDR3, the DNA is TGTGCCAGCAGGAGACAGGGGTTTCTCACAGATACGCAGTATTTT.

This clone appeared a few times. The chain couples TRBV6-5 to TRBJ1-2; D remains ambiguous. Per the germline V gene, CDR1 is MNHEY and CDR2 is SVGAGI. Trimming cost V 6 bases and J 6 bases, with 11 bases left between them. CDR3 length: 12 amino acids. In DNA form, the CDR3 reads TGTGCCAGCAGCCGCACTAGAGATGGCTACACCTTC. It specifies CASSRTRDGYTF.

The rearrangement uses TRBV5-8 and TRBJ1-1; TRBD1 might be the D (6 bases). The germline V and J ends were trimmed by 2 bases and 4 bases, with 12 bases remaining between them. CDR3 length equals 14 residues. CDR1 and CDR2 (germline): SGHTS, YDEGEE. The CDR3 is CASSFRGGGTEAFF. The CDR3 DNA is TGTGCCAGCAGCTTCAGAGGAGGGGGCACTGAAGCTTTCTTT. The full variable domain, completed using reference TRBV5-8 and TRBJ1-1, is EAGVTQSPTHLIKTRGQQATLRCSPISGHTSVYWYQQALGLGLQFLLWYDEGEERNRGNFPPRFSGRQFPNYSSELNVNALELEDSALYLCASSFRGGGTEAFFGQGTRLTVV.

CDR3 amino acids: CAWSPPGVYNSPLHF. The CDR3 DNA reads TGTGCCTGGAGTCCACCCGGGGTATATAATTCACCCCTCCACTTT. V usage is TRBV30 and J usage is TRBJ1-6, with D hard to call. The germline V gene has CDR1 GTSNPN and CDR2 SVGIG (reference sequence). V was cut by 2 bases and J by 4 bases, with 12 bases left in between. This CDR3 is built from 15 residues.

The V call is TRBV5-1, the J call TRBJ1-4; no definite D call. This CDR3 is built from 15 residues. Trimming shortened V by 5 bases and J by 8 bases, and 19 bases separated the two germline ends. The germline V gene encodes CDR1 SGHRS and CDR2 YFSETQ. The CDR3 DNA follows: TGCGCCAGCAGGTCTCACACCGGGCCGAAGGAAAAACTGTTTTTT. Translated, it gives CASRSHTGPKEKLFF.

The J gene is TRBJ2-7, the V gene TRBV19, with a tentative D call TRBD1 (6 bases). The CDR3 spans 15 residues. CDR1 and CDR2 from the germline V gene are LNHDA and SQIVND (reference sequence). V was pared by 1 base and J by 1 base, with 11 bases between. CDR3 amino acids: CASSIAAGVSYEQYF. CDR3 DNA sequence: TGTGCCAGTAGTATAGCTGCAGGGGTGTCCTACGAGCAGTACTTC.

The rearrangement joins TRBV28 to TRBJ1-3, with D possibly TRBD1 on 5 matching bases. The germline gives CDR1 MDHEN, CDR2 SYDVKM. The CDR3 is made up of 17 amino acids. Trimming left V 2 bases short and J 0 bases short, with 14 bases between. The CDR3 sequence: CASSLIVGAPSGNTIYF. For the CDR3, the DNA is TGTGCCAGCAGTTTAATAGTCGGGGCACCCTCTGGAAACACCATATATTTT.

The chain links TRBV5-4 to TRBJ2-7; D is perhaps TRBD1 or TRBD2 (6 bases each). CDR3 length: 14 amino acids. With 3 bases removed from V and 4 bases from J, the gap between germline ends came to 14 bases. Germline V gives CDR1 SGHNT, CDR2 YYREEE (reference sequence). CDR3 loop: CASSSSGGLYEQYF. CDR3 DNA: TGTGCCAGCAGCTCATCCGGGGGCCTATACGAGCAGTACTTC.